This paragraph covers one T cell receptor beta chain sequence. The antigen this receptor binds is unknown. Nothing much larger sits one base from this clone, and base qualities are not available. Using the deep immunoSEQ assay, multiplex PCR amplified TCR CDR3 regions from genomic DNA. Genomic DNA extracted from each cell subset was distributed evenly over all wells of several immunoSEQ 96-well plates, and each plate served as one replicate. Each replicate PCR for sorted subsets received about 200 ng genomic DNA, equal to about 30,000 T cell genomes. Purified libraries were quantified with a Qubit 3.0 fluorometer, sized on a Bioanalyzer 2100, and re-quantified with the KAPA Library Quantification kit. Every immunoSEQ 96-well plate was sequenced on a dedicated single-read 150-cycle Illumina NextSeq 550 flow cell. Per the original workflow: The immunoSEQ output contained only junctional sequences without quality scores, so filtering could not match that applied to full-length reads. To assign V/J genes and CDR3, sequences were annotated against IMGT germline references using PyIR, a Python wrapper for IgBLAST v1.9. Reads were removed for weak V/J assignments (E-value above 1e-6), missing CDR3, stop codons, out-of-frame junctions, or ambiguous translated residues. V3J clonotypes were defined by identical inferred V gene, J gene, and CDR3 amino acid sequence. Percentage overlap between repertoires was computed as shared unique clonotypes divided by the size of the smaller repertoire. Repertoire richness was assessed with RTK rarefaction, the Chao1 estimator, and Recon v2.1 estimates of unobserved clonotypes. For all TCRbeta clonotypes obtained by the gDNA method from a few donors, generation probabilities were computed with OLGA. Sourced from immuneACCESS, this table was stored by TCRdb with only in-frame sequences that have V and J called. A share of the clones is absent; for the studies checked, an unresolved V gene accounts for under half, and the remainder has no known explanation. Clone size and V and J calls were adopted from that table, with D and trimming inferred from the DNA. This sample is represented by about 2 million clones; roughly 95% of them were singletons. In total, the top ten clones hold around 0.13% of the sample.

The donors were healthy, HIV-negative adults with no recently reported acute infections or vaccinations. All donors were Caucasian adults living in Nashville, Tennessee, USA. CD4+ T cells were enriched through magnetic negative selection, after which naive cells were positively selected on CD45RA and the remaining negative fraction served as the memory subset. Blood was obtained by leukapheresis, after which PBMCs were separated by Ficoll-Histopaque density gradient centrifugation and cryopreserved in liquid nitrogen vapor phase. Analytical flow cytometry was used to check the purity and quantity of every magnetically sorted T cell population. Genomic DNA was isolated from each sorted fraction and quantified by UV absorbance on a Nanodrop 2000c. The data are from a study of shared clonotypes between healthy human individuals (dated by TCRdb to about 2020). About the full investigation: Two women and three men aged 18 to 49 years were included in the cohort. Different laboratories and diverse techniques were used to prepare libraries and sequence TCR repertoires, to increase sequencing depth and limit assay-specific biases. To estimate repertoire size and how much clonotypes are shared between individuals, the study performed deep sequencing of blood TCR repertoires from about five healthy adults. For each donor, CD4 naive and CD4 memory were each given three plates, CD8 naive was given two plates, and CD8 memory was given one plate. Leukapheresis yielded between about 0.9 and 9 billion PBMCs per donor.

Overall study outcomes, separate from this receptor: Because the study included only a small number of donors, the genetic and exposure-history diversity represented was limited. Sampling was restricted to blood, and TCR repertoires in tissues likely differ from the TCR repertoires found in blood. Rarefaction of sorted-subset datasets indicated incomplete sequencing despite the large sequencing depth. Naive subsets generally had larger estimated clonotype richness than memory subsets. Compared with non-shared clonotypes, the clonotypes found in all four sorted-subset donors had higher generation probabilities. When a handful of donors were compared, the shared fraction of clonotypes was roughly 4.8% for naive CD4, around 4% for naive CD8, more than 2% for memory CD4, and less than 0.5% for memory CD8. Pairwise subsampling indicated that sequencing depth was expected to affect the degree of clonotype sharing among donors.

The specimen sequenced was naive CD4+ T cells sorted from blood. Per the publication, the cell subset or site label means: CD45RA+ positively selected. This receptor was identified in a man aged 18 to 30 in good health.

Read as DNA, the sequence is TGTGCCAGCAGTGAAACCGGGAGGACTAGCGGGATCAATGAGCAGTTCTTC. Its coded protein is CASSETGRTSGINEQFF. The sequence is built from TRBV25-1 and TRBJ2-1; TRBD2 matches 12 bases in the middle. The CDR3 numbers 17 residues from cysteine through phenylalanine. Only the CDR3 DNA stays, 51 bases, in frame from base 1. Compared with germline, V lacks 2 bases and J lacks 6 bases; bases without a gene match: 8. The CDR1 and CDR2 encoded by the germline V gene are MGHDK and SYGVNS.